The next 25 T cell receptor beta chains were all read from a single sample in a study of cytotoxic CD8 clonotypes in ibrutinib-treated CLL. Some clones are missing from TCRdb's copy, which holds only in-frame ones; the method was immunoSEQ multiplex PCR. The top ten hold roughly 7.6% of the sample, which has under 150,000 clones, over 75% seen once. Here the sequenced sample was PBMCs, taken after 36 months of ibrutinib treatment. Every receptor here comes from a human donor with chronic lymphocytic leukemia.

This clone was seen only once. The chain joins TRBV28 to TRBJ2-7, with 8 nucleotides matching TRBD1. The length of the CDR3 is 12 residues. The V gene end was trimmed by 4 bases and the J gene end by 8 bases; junction bases not matched to a gene: 4. Per germline, CDR1 MDHEN and CDR2 SYDVKM. CDR3 amino acids: CASSSYRGKQYF. The CDR3, as DNA: TGTGCCAGCAGTTCCTACAGGGGGAAGCAGTACTTC.

The chain combines TRBV6-1 with TRBJ2-3; D call uncertain. The CDR3 has 15 residues. Trimming left V 2 bases short and J 5 bases short, with 14 bases between. Germline V lookup: CDR1 MNHNS, CDR2 SASEGT. CDR3 protein: CASSEIGSRGDTQYF. The CDR3, as DNA: TGTGCCAGCAGTGAAATCGGCAGTAGAGGAGATACGCAGTATTTT.

V is TRBV18 and J is TRBJ2-1, with 8 bases identical to TRBD2. CDR1 KGHSH and CDR2 LQKENI come from the germline V gene. With 5 bases clipped from V and 3 bases from J, the junction kept 6 bases outside the gene matches. This CDR3 spans 15 amino acids. The CDR3 region is CASSFVTSDYNEQFF. DNA for the CDR3: TGTGCCAGCTCATTCGTGACTAGCGACTACAATGAGCAGTTCTTC. The variable domain in full, completed from reference TRBV18 and TRBJ2-1, reads NAGVMQNPRHLVRRRGQEARLRCSPMKGHSHVYWYRQLPEEGLKFMVYLQKENIIDESGMPKERFSAEFPKEGPSILRIQQVVRGDSAAYFCASSFVTSDYNEQFFGPGTRLTVL.

This sequence joins TRBV5-1 and TRBJ2-7, with D possibly being TRBD1 (6 bases). In germline, CDR1 is SGHRS, CDR2 YFSETQ. The ends were cut back, 3 bases at V and 0 bases at J, with 10 bases in the middle. CDR3 size: 14 residues. The CDR3 region has the DNA TGCGCCAGCAGCTACAGGGCTCGCTCCTACGAGCAGTACTTC. It is translated as CASSYRARSYEQYF. The full variable domain, with the rest looked up from reference TRBV5-1 and TRBJ2-7, is KAGVTQTPRYLIKTRGQQVTLSCSPISGHRSVSWYQQTPGQGLQFLFEYFSETQRNKGNFPGRFSGRQFSNSRSEMNVSTLELGDSALYLCASSYRARSYEQYFGPGTRLTVT.

V is TRBV13 and J is TRBJ2-7; weak D call: TRBD2 (5 bases). The CDR3 spans 14 residues. CDR1 is PRHDT and CDR2 is FYEKMQ in the germline V gene (reference sequence). The germline V and J ends were trimmed by 3 bases and 0 bases, with 9 bases remaining between them. CDR3 in amino acids: CASSFQLVSYEQYF. The CDR3 region has the DNA TGTGCCAGCAGCTTCCAACTAGTCTCCTACGAGCAGTACTTC.

With respect to this clone: The same CDR3 arises from other DNA sequences in this sample as well. The rearrangement joins TRBV18 to TRBJ2-1; D unclear. Germline V gene data show CDR1 as KGHSH and CDR2 as LQKENI. The CDR3 is 12 residues long. Trimming took 3 bases from V and 2 from J, leaving 2 bases between them. DNA of the CDR3: TGTGCCAGCTCACCTGCCTACAATGAGCAGTTCTTC. It yields the protein CASSPAYNEQFF.

This sequence joins TRBV10-3 and TRBJ2-7; 7 bases line up with TRBD2. The CDR3 consists of 15 residues. Trimming removed 2 bases from V and 1 base from J; junction bases left unmatched: 5. Germline V gene lookup returns CDR1 ENHRY and CDR2 SYGVKD. The CDR3 region has the DNA TGTGCCATCAGTGAGATGCTAGCGGCTTCCTACGAGCAGTACTTC. Its translation: CAISEMLAASYEQYF.

The chain combines TRBV18 with TRBJ2-5; the D is unclear. Per the germline V gene, CDR1 is KGHSH and CDR2 is LQKENI. This CDR3 has 13 amino acids. The V end was cut by 5 bases, the J end by 5 bases, with 12 bases between. As DNA, the CDR3 is TGTGCCAGCTCATCTCGACTCGAGGAGACCCAGTACTTC. It translates to CASSSRLEETQYF.

The chain uses TRBV29-1 and TRBJ2-5; D uncertain. The CDR3 extends over 10 amino acids. Germline V lookup: CDR1 SQVTM, CDR2 ANQGSEA. V was shortened by 4 bases and J by 5 bases, with 5 bases between the two germline ends. The CDR3 sequence is CSVGTETQYF. The CDR3 nucleotides read TGCAGCGTTGGGACGGAGACCCAGTACTTC.

V is TRBV6-5 and J is TRBJ1-2, with D maybe TRBD1 (6 bases). Germline V lookup: CDR1 MNHEY, CDR2 SVGAGI. CDR3 length: 16 residues. The ends were cut back, 4 bases at V and 6 bases at J, with 21 bases in the middle. CDR3 coding DNA: TGTGCCAGCAGTTTTTACAGGGCTCCCCTAGAGGATGGCTACACCTTC. Translated, it gives CASSFYRAPLEDGYTF.

This rearrangement joins TRBV2 to TRBJ2-5; the D is unclear. Germline assignment: CDR1 SNHLY and CDR2 FYNNEI. The ends were cut back, 5 bases at V and 4 bases at J, with 14 bases in the middle. This CDR3 is 14 amino acids long. The CDR3 coding sequence is TGTGCCAGCAGTCCCCGGGCGAATGGAGAGACCCAGTACTTC. This translates into CASSPRANGETQYF.

This chain uses TRBV30 with TRBJ1-2; D is possibly TRBD1 (6 bases). V dropped 1 base and J dropped 4 bases, with 16 bases sitting between them. Germline V gene data show CDR1 as GTSNPN and CDR2 as SVGIG (reference sequence). This CDR3 has 15 residues. The CDR3 bases are TGTGCCTGGAGTGGGACCACAGGGATGGGCTATGGCTACACCTTC. Translating it yields CAWSGTTGMGYGYTF. The full variable domain, with the rest looked up from reference TRBV30 and TRBJ1-2, is SQTIHQWPATLVQPVGSPLSLECTVEGTSNPNLYWYRQAAGRGLQLLFYSVGIGQISSEVPQNLSASRPQDRQFILSSKKLLLSDSGFYLCAWSGTTGMGYGYTFGSGTRLTVV.

This chain uses TRBV10-2 with TRBJ2-3; tentative D call: TRBD1 (6 bases). This CDR3 spans 16 amino acids. Germline loops: CDR1 WSHSY, CDR2 SAAADI. Trimming shortened V by 8 bases and J by 2 bases, and 20 bases separated the two germline ends. As DNA, the CDR3 is TGCGCCAGCCGGGGAATGAAGGGGGAAGACACAGATACGCAGTATTTT. Amino acids: CASRGMKGEDTDTQYF.

In its sample, this clone was seen a few times. This sequence joins TRBV2 and TRBJ1-2, with D unclear. V was trimmed by 0 bases and J by 6 bases, leaving 11 bases between them. The CDR3 is 14 amino acids. CDR1 is SNHLY and CDR2 is FYNNEI in the germline V gene. The CDR3 sequence: CASSEAEERHGYTF. CDR3 nucleotide sequence: TGTGCCAGCAGTGAAGCAGAGGAGCGTCATGGCTACACCTTC.

J is TRBJ2-1 and V is TRBV11-1; no clear D. Trimming removed 0 bases from V and 2 bases from J, with 2 bases in between. The CDR3 covers 13 residues. The germline V gene has CDR1 SGHAT and CDR2 FQDESV (reference sequence). CDR3 amino acids: CASSLAAYNEQFF. Here the CDR3 DNA reads TGTGCCAGCAGCTTAGCGGCCTACAATGAGCAGTTCTTC. Variable domain in full (rest from reference TRBV11-1 and TRBJ2-1): EAEVAQSPRYKITEKSQAVAFWCDPISGHATLYWYRQILGQGPELLVQFQDESVVDDSQLPKDRFSAERLKGVDSTLKIQPAELGDSAMYLCASSLAAYNEQFFGPGTRLTVL.

The rearrangement links TRBV2 to TRBJ1-4; TRBD1 aligns across 7 bases. Per germline, CDR1 SNHLY and CDR2 FYNNEI. The CDR3 contains 13 residues. With 10 bases clipped from V and 5 bases from J, the junction kept 7 bases outside the gene matches. The chain's CDR3 is CATETGLNEKLFF. CDR3 DNA: TGTGCCACGGAGACAGGGTTAAATGAAAAACTGTTTTTT.

The chain links TRBV2 to TRBJ2-7, with 7 nucleotides matching TRBD1. J was trimmed by 7 bases and V by 5 bases; bases with no gene match: 5. There are 12 residues in the CDR3. Germline assignment: CDR1 SNHLY and CDR2 FYNNEI. CDR3 region: CASSQQGSEQYF. CDR3 nucleotides: TGTGCCAGCAGTCAACAGGGGAGTGAGCAGTACTTC.

This clone occurred a few times. The chain has TRBV2 and TRBJ2-7; D is unresolved. Germline lookup yields CDR1 SNHLY and CDR2 FYNNEI. CDR3 size: 14 residues. V was shortened by 3 bases and J by 5 bases, with 14 bases between the two germline ends. This chain's CDR3 is CASSDPPLRDEQYF. In nucleotides, the CDR3 is TGTGCCAGCAGTGACCCCCCTCTAAGGGACGAGCAGTACTTC.

This chain links TRBV5-1 with TRBJ2-7, with D maybe TRBD1 (5 bases). With 0 bases removed from V and 2 bases from J, the gap between germline ends came to 15 bases. From germline, CDR1 is SGHRS and CDR2 YFSETQ. This CDR3 spans 16 amino acids. Here the CDR3 reads CASSLATGGETYEQYF. In DNA, the CDR3 is TGCGCCAGCAGCTTGGCCACAGGTGGGGAAACCTACGAGCAGTACTTC.

The chain combines TRBV5-6 with TRBJ2-7, with TRBD1 identical over 9 bases. This CDR3 is built from 15 residues. The V and J ends lost 4 bases and 5 bases, in that order; junction bases with no gene match: 10. From germline, CDR1 is SGHDT and CDR2 YYEEEE. CDR3: CASSGGTGLTDEQYF. The CDR3 DNA reads TGTGCCAGCAGCGGGGGGACAGGGCTTACAGACGAGCAGTACTTC.

The gene calls are TRBV5-1 and TRBJ1-2, with 7 bases identical to TRBD1. V was clipped by 4 bases and J by 8 bases; unmatched bases: 5. CDR3 length: 12 amino acids. Germline V gives CDR1 SGHRS, CDR2 YFSETQ. In DNA, the CDR3 is TGCGCCAGCAGCAGCAGGGGGTCCGGCTACACCTTC. It encodes CASSSRGSGYTF.

The sample holds a few counts of this clone. The chain has TRBV18 and TRBJ2-3; maybe TRBD2 (5 bases). Trimming left V 6 bases short and J 4 bases short, with 8 bases between. Germline CDR1 is KGHSH and CDR2 is LQKENI. The CDR3 spans 12 residues. The chain's CDR3 is CASSPGADTQYF. The DNA of the CDR3 is TGTGCCAGCTCCCCCGGGGCAGATACGCAGTATTTT. The whole variable domain, remainder taken from reference TRBV18 and TRBJ2-3, is NAGVMQNPRHLVRRRGQEARLRCSPMKGHSHVYWYRQLPEEGLKFMVYLQKENIIDESGMPKERFSAEFPKEGPSILRIQQVVRGDSAAYFCASSPGADTQYFGPGTRLTVL.

This chain joins TRBV28 and TRBJ2-1; D is perhaps TRBD2 (6 bases). Trimming took off 6 bases at V and 2 bases at J, with 17 bases between the two ends. This CDR3 comprises 16 residues. Germline loops: CDR1 MDHEN, CDR2 SYDVKM. CDR3 amino acids: CASRPPQRTTYNEQFF. The CDR3 nucleotides are TGTGCCAGCAGGCCTCCCCAGCGGACTACCTACAATGAGCAGTTCTTC.

The chain employs TRBV25-1 and TRBJ1-4; maybe TRBD1 (6 bases). Trimming cost V 0 bases and J 3 bases, with 8 bases left between them. The CDR3 is 15 residues long. Germline CDR1 MGHDK, CDR2 SYGVNS. The CDR3 protein is CASSEYSGANEKLFF. The CDR3 bases are TGTGCCAGCAGTGAATACTCAGGGGCTAATGAAAAACTGTTTTTT.

V and J are TRBV13 and TRBJ1-1; D gene ambiguous. The CDR3 loop spans 12 amino acids. The germline V gene has CDR1 PRHDT and CDR2 FYEKMQ (reference sequence). V was pared by 2 bases and J by 1 base, with 2 bases between. CDR3 amino acids: CASSLQNTEAFF. The CDR3 DNA reads TGTGCCAGCAGCTTACAGAACACTGAAGCTTTCTTT.